This T cell receptor beta chain came from a study of T cell changes during pregnancy in multiple sclerosis. Sequenced by immunoSEQ multiplex PCR; TCRdb stores in-frame clones only, minus some. The repertoire holds around 60,000 clones, about nine tenths seen once, with under 3% in the top ten. This CDR3 spans 15 amino acids. The germline V gene encodes CDR1 LNHDA and CDR2 SQIVND (reference sequence). Trimming removed 6 bases at V and 4 bases at J, with 18 bases between. Sequenced here: peripheral blood, sampled in the first trimester of pregnancy. This sequence joins TRBV19 and TRBJ1-2; D remains unclear. The origin of this receptor is a female donor with multiple sclerosis, enrolled in a pregnancy study. For the CDR3, the DNA is TGTGCCAGTAGGAGCAACGGGGTTTTCAGCTATGGCTACACCTTC. It translates to CASRSNGVFSYGYTF.